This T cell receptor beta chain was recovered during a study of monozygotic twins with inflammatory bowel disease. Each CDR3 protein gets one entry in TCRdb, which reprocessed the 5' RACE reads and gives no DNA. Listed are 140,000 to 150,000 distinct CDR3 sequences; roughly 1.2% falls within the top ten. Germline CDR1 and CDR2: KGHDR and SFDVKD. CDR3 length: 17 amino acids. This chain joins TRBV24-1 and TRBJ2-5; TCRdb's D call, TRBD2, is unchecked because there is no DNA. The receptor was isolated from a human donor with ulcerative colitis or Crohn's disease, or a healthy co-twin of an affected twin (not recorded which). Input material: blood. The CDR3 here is CATSAAGLAGGGETQYF.